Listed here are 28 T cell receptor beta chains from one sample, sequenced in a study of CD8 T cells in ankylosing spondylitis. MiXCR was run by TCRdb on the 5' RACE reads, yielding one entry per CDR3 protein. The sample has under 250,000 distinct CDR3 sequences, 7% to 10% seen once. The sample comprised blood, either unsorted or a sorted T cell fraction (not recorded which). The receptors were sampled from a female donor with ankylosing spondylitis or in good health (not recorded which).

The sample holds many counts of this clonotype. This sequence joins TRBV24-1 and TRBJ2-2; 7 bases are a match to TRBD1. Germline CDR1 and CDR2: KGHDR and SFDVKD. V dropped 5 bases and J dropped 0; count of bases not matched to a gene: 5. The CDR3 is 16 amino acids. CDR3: CATSAPGTANTGELFF. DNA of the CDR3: TGTGCCACCAGTGCCCCCGGGACAGCGAACACCGGGGAGCTGTTTTTT.

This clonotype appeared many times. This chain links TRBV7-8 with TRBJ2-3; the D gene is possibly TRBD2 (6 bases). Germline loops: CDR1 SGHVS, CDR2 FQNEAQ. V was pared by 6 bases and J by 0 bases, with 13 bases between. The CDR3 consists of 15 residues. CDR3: CASRPLAISTDTQYF. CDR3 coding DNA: TGTGCCAGCAGACCCCTAGCGATTAGCACAGATACGCAGTATTTT.

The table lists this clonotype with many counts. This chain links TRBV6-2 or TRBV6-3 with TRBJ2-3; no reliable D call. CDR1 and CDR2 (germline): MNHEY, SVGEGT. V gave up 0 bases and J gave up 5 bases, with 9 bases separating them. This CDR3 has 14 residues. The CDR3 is CASSYSDGRDTQYF. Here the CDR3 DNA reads TGTGCCAGCAGTTACTCGGATGGGCGAGATACGCAGTATTTT.

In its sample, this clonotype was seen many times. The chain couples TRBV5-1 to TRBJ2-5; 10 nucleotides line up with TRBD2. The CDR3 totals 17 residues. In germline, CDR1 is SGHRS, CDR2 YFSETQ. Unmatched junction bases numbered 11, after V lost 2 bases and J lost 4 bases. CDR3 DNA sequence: TGCGCCAGCAGCTTCGATGACCCAGGACTAGCGGTAGAGACCCAGTACTTC. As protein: CASSFDDPGLAVETQYF.

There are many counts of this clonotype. The CDR3 nucleotides read TGTGCCAGCAGGCTAGGGACGGGAAGGGCGAATGAGCAGTTCTTC. Protein: CASRLGTGRANEQFF. This rearrangement joins TRBV7-2 to TRBJ2-1, with D perhaps assigned TRBD1 or TRBD2 (5 bases each). This CDR3 spans 15 amino acids. Trimming removed 6 bases at V and 7 bases at J, with 19 bases between. From germline, CDR1 is SGHTA and CDR2 FQGNSA.

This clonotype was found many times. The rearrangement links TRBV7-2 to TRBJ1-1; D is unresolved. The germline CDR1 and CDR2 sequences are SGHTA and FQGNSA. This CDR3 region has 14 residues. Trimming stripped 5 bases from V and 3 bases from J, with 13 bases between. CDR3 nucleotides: TGTGCCAGCAGCGTAACGTGGCAGGACACTGAAGCTTTCTTT. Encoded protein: CASSVTWQDTEAFF.

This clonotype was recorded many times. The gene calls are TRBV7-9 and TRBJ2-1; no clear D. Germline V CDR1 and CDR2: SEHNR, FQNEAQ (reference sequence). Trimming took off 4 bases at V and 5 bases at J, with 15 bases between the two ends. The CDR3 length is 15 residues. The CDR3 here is CASSSLLGAHNEQFF. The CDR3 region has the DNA TGTGCCAGCAGCTCCCTCCTGGGTGCCCACAATGAGCAGTTCTTC.

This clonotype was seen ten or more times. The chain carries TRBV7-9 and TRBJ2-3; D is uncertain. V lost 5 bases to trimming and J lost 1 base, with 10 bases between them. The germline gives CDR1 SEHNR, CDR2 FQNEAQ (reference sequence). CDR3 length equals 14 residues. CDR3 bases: TGTGCCAGCAGCCCGGTTCTCGGCACAGATACGCAGTATTTT. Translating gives CASSPVLGTDTQYF.

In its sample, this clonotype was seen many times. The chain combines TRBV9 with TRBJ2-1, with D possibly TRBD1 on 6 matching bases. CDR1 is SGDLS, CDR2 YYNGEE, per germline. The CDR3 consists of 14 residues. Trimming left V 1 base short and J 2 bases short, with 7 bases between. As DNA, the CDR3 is TGTGCCAGCAGCGTAAGGGGGACCTACAATGAGCAGTTCTTC. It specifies CASSVRGTYNEQFF. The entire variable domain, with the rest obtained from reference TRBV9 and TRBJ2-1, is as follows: DSGVTQTPKHLITATGQRVTLRCSPRSGDLSVYWYQQSLDQGLQFLIQYYNGEERAKGNILERFSAQQFPDLHSELNLSSLELGDSALYFCASSVRGTYNEQFFGPGTRLTVL.

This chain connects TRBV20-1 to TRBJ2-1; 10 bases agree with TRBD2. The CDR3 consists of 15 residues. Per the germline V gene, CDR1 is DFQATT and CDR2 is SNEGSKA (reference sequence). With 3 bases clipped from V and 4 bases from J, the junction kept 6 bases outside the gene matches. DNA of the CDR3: TGCAGTGCTAGGCGGCTAGCGGGAGTATACAATGAGCAGTTCTTC. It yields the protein CSARRLAGVYNEQFF.

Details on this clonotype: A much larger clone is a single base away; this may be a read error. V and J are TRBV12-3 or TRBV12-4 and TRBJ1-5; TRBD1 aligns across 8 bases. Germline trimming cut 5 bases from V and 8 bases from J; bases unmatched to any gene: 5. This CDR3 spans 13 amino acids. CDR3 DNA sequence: TGTGCCAGCAGTCAAGGACAGGGAGAGCCCCAGCATTTT. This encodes CASSQGQGEPQHF.

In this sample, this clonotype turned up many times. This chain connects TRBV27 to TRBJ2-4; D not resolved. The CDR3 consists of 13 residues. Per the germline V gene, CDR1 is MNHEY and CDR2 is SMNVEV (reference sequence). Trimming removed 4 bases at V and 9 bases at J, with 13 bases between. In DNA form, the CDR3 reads TGTGCCAGCAGTTCCTCCAACATAGGCATTCAGTACTTC. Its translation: CASSSSNIGIQYF.

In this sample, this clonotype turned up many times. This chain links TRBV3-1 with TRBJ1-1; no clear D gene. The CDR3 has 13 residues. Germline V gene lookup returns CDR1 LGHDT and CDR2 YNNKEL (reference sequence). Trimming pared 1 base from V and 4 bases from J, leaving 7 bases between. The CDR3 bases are TGTGCCAGCAGCCAAGTTTTGGGCACTGAAGCTTTCTTT. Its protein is CASSQVLGTEAFF.

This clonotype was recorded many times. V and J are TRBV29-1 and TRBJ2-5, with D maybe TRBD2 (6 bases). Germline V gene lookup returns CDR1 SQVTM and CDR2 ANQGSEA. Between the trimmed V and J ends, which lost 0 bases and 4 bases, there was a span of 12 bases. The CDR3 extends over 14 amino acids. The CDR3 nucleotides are TGCAGCGTTGAAGACTACGACGGGAGAGAGACCCAGTACTTC. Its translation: CSVEDYDGRETQYF.

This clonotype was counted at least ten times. The CDR3 region has the DNA TGCGCCAGCAGCGGCAGGGGAACCTCTGGGGCCAACGTCCTGACTTTC. Translating gives CASSGRGTSGANVLTF. The rearrangement links TRBV4-1 to TRBJ2-6; D perhaps matches TRBD1 (6 bases). V gave up 5 bases and J gave up 0 bases, with 11 bases separating them. The CDR3 runs 16 residues. The germline V gene has CDR1 MGHRA and CDR2 YSYEKL.

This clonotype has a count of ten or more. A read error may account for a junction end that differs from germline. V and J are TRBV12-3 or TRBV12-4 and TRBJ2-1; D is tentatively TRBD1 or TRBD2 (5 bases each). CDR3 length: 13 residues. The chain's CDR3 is CASRSGPYDEQFF. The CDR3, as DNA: TGTGCCAGCAGATCGGGACCCTACGATGAGCAGTTCTTC.

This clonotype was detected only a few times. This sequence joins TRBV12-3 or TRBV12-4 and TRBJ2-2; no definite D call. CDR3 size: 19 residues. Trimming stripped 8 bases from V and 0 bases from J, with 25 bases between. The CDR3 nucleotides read TGTGCCAGCTGTCCTATATCCCCCGTGGGTCATGCGAACACCGGGGAGCTGTTTTTT. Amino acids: CASCPISPVGHANTGELFF.

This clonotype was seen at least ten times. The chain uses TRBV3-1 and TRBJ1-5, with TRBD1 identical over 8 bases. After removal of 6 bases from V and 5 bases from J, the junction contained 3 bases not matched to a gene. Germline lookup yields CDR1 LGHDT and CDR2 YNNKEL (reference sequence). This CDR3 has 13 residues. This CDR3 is CASSSGGHQPQHF. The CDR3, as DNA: TGTGCCAGCAGTTCAGGGGGCCATCAGCCCCAGCATTTT.

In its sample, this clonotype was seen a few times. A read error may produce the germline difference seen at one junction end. CDR3 loop: CASSLAGLDYEQYF. CDR3 DNA sequence: TGTGCCAGCAGCCTAGCCGGGTTAGACTACGAGCAGTACTTC. This chain uses TRBV7-2 with TRBJ2-7, with D possibly matching TRBD2 (5 bases). The germline V gene has CDR1 SGHTA and CDR2 FQGNSA. The CDR3 spans 14 residues. The full variable domain, completed using reference TRBV7-2 and TRBJ2-7, is GAGVSQSPSNKVTEKGKDVELRCDPISGHTALYWYRQSLGQGLEFLIYFQGNSAPDKSGLPSDRFSAERTGGSVSTLTIQRTQQEDSAVYLCASSLAGLDYEQYFGPGTRLTVT.

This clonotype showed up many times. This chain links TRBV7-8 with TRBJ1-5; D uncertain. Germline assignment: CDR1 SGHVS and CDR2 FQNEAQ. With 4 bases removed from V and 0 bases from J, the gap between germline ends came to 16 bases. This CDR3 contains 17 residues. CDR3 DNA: TGTGCCAGCAGCTCCTCCAGCGACGGGTATAGCAATCAGCCCCAGCATTTT. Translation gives CASSSSSDGYSNQPQHF. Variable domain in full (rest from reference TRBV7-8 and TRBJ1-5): GAGVSQSPRYKVAKRGQDVALRCDPISGHVSLFWYQQALGQGPEFLTYFQNEAQLDKSGLPSDRFFAERPEGSVSTLKIQRTQQEDSAVYLCASSSSSDGYSNQPQHFGDGTRLSIL.

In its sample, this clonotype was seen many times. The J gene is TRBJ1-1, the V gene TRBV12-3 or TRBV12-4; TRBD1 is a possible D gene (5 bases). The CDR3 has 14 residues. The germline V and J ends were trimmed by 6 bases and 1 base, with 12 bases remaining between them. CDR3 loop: CASSPGHSNTEAFF. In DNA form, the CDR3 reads TGTGCCAGCAGCCCCGGACACTCGAACACTGAAGCTTTCTTT.

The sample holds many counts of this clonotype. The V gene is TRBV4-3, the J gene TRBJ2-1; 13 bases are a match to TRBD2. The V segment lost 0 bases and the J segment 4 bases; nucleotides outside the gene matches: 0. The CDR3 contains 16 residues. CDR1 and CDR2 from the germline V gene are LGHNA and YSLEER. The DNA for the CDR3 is TGCGCCAGCAGCCAAGAACTAGCGGGAGGGTACAATGAGCAGTTCTTC. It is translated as CASSQELAGGYNEQFF.

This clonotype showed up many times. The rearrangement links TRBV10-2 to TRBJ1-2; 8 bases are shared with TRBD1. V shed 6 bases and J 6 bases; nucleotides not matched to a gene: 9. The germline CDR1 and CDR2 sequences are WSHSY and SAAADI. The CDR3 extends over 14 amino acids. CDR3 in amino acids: CASSFGTGGNGYTF. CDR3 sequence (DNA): TGCGCCAGCAGCTTCGGGACAGGTGGAAATGGCTACACCTTC.

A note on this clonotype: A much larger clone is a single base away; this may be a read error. The CDR3 here is CSVEGAYGYTF. The CDR3, as DNA: TGCAGCGTTGAGGGGGCCTATGGCTACACCTTC. This chain uses TRBV29-1 with TRBJ1-2, with D perhaps matching TRBD1 (6 bases). Per the germline V gene, CDR1 is SQVTM and CDR2 is ANQGSEA. The length of the CDR3 is 11 residues. V lost 3 bases to trimming and J lost 4 bases, with 6 bases between them.

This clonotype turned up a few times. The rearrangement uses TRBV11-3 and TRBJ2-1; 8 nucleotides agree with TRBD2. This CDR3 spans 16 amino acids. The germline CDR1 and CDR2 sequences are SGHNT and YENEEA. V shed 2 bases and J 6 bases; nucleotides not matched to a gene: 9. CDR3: CASSLRSGSSRNEQFF. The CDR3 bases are TGTGCCAGCAGCTTACGGAGCGGGAGCTCGCGCAATGAGCAGTTCTTC.

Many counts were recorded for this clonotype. CDR3 nucleotides: TGTGCCAGCAGCGGTGGTCGGGGGGACGAGCAGTACTTC. Translated, it gives CASSGGRGDEQYF. This chain connects TRBV6-2 or TRBV6-3 to TRBJ2-7; TRBD2 aligns across 7 bases. The CDR3 runs 13 residues. Germline CDR1 is MNHEY and CDR2 is SVGEGT. With V trimmed by 6 bases and J by 5 bases, 7 bases remained unmatched.

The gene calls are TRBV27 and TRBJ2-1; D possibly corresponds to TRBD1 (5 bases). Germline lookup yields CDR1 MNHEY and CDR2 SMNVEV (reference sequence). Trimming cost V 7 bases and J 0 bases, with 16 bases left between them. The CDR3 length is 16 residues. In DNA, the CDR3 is TGTGCCAGCACCCCTCAGGGCGATCTCTCCTACAATGAGCAGTTCTTC. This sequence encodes CASTPQGDLSYNEQFF.

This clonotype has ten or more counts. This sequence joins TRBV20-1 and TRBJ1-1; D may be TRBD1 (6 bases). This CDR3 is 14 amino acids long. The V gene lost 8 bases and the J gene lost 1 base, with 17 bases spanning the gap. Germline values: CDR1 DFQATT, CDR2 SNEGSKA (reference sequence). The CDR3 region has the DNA TGCAGTACTAAAGGGGGGGTCAGGAACACTGAAGCTTTCTTT. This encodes CSTKGGVRNTEAFF.